The sequence of this TCR beta chain was determined in a study of T cell responses to AZD1222 COVID-19 vaccine. Assay used: immunoSEQ multiplex PCR; TCRdb lists only in-frame clones, some missing. The sample holds about 140,000 clones, 88% seen once. This sample comprised peripheral blood, obtained 28 days after the second AZD1222 dose. The sequence was collected from an adult who received the AZD1222 COVID-19 vaccine.

The CDR3 reads CASSDRGRTEAFF. DNA for the CDR3: TGTGCCAGTTCGGACAGGGGAAGGACTGAAGCTTTCTTT. The chain has TRBV19 and TRBJ1-1, with TRBD1 matching over 9 bases. This CDR3 is built from 13 residues. The trim removed 8 bases at V and 5 bases at J, leaving 6 bases unmatched. CDR1 and CDR2 (germline): LNHDA, SQIVND (reference sequence).